This is a list of T cell receptor beta chains from one sample in a study of T cell responses to AZD1222 COVID-19 vaccine. This table comes from immunoSEQ multiplex PCR, and its TCRdb copy is limited to in-frame clones, with some not included. The sample consists of 60,000 or so clones, 65% to 90% of them appearing once. The starting material was peripheral blood, obtained on day 0 of AZD1222 vaccination. These TCRs come from an adult in good health. Both conserved end residues are part of each CDR3. Each record gives: J gene, CDR3 length, D gene, clone size, V gene, CDR3 protein, CDR3 DNA. The D gene is left open where the match is weak. Clone size is not always given. Where it is, it says once, few, many or a class for expanded clones.

TRBJ1-1 | 14 | NA | NA | TRBV6-5 | CASSYSGGRGGAFF | TGTGCCAGCAGTTACTCGGGTGGTAGGGGAGGAGCTTTCTTT
TRBJ1-2 | 13 | NA | NA | TRBV29-1 | CSIPEETNYGYTF | TGCAGCATCCCGGAGGAGACTAACTATGGCTACACCTTC
TRBJ2-1 | 15 | TRBD2 | NA | TRBV24-1 | CATSVGGSSYNEQFF | TGTGCCACCAGTGTCGGGGGGAGCTCCTACAATGAGCAGTTCTTC
TRBJ2-1 | 14 | NA | once | TRBV5-1 | CASSPSAEGNEQFF | TGCGCCAGCAGCCCTAGCGCTGAAGGGAATGAGCAGTTCTTC
TRBJ1-5 | 14 | NA | NA | TRBV27 | CASSLQGRDQPQHF | TGTGCCAGCAGCTTACAGGGTCGGGATCAGCCCCAGCATTTT
TRBJ1-5 | 16 | NA | NA | TRBV3-1/TRBV3-2 | CASSQTGIYSNQPQHF | TGTGCCAGCAGCCAAACTGGGATTTATAGCAATCAGCCCCAGCATTTT
TRBJ2-7 | 15 | NA | NA | TRBV2 | CASSEAASPSHEQYF | TGTGCCAGCAGTGAAGCGGCATCACCCTCCCACGAGCAGTACTTC
TRBJ2-3 | 14 | TRBD2 | NA | TRBV7-2 | CASSPMSGMDTQYF | TGTGCCAGCAGCCCCATGAGCGGGATGGATACGCAGTATTTT
TRBJ2-5 | 21 | NA | NA | TRBV15 | CATSRDQSADKFSHFKETQYF | TGTGCCACCAGCAGAGATCAGAGTGCGGACAAATTCTCCCATTTCAAAGAGACCCAGTACTTC
TRBJ2-1 | 17 | NA | NA | TRBV13 | CASSLVGVGGTYNEQFF | TGTGCCAGCAGCTTAGTAGGCGTTGGGGGGACCTACAATGAGCAGTTCTTC
TRBJ2-4 | 13 | NA | few | TRBV6-2/TRBV6-3 | CASSLQTVNIQYF | TGTGCCAGCAGTCTCCAGACGGTAAACATTCAGTACTTC
TRBJ2-4 | 14 | TRBD2 | NA | TRBV6-5 | CASSYSSSGSIQYF | TGTGCCAGCAGTTACTCGAGTAGCGGGAGCATTCAGTACTTC
TRBJ2-2 | 15 | NA | NA | TRBV5-1 | CASSLDQTSTGELFF | TGCGCCAGCAGCTTGGATCAGACAAGCACCGGGGAGCTGTTTTTT
TRBJ2-3 | 14 | NA | NA | TRBV7-2 | CASAREYRTDTQYF | TGTGCCAGCGCGAGGGAATATCGCACAGATACGCAGTATTTT
TRBJ1-3 | 13 | NA | NA | TRBV7-9 | CASSLTTGNTIYF | TGTGCCAGCAGCTTGACTACTGGAAACACCATATATTTT
TRBJ2-7 | 12 | TRBD1 | NA | TRBV6-5 | CASRGDRDEQYF | TGTGCCAGCAGGGGCGACAGGGACGAGCAGTACTTC
TRBJ1-5 | 13 | NA | NA | TRBV4-1 | CASSRGSNQPQHF | TGCGCCAGCAGCCGGGGCAGCAATCAGCCCCAGCATTTT
TRBJ2-5 | 14 | NA | NA | TRBV7-8 | CASSLEAWDKTQYF | TGTGCCAGCAGCTTAGAGGCTTGGGATAAGACCCAGTACTTC
TRBJ1-1 | 14 | NA | once | TRBV5-1 | CASSLTGMNTEAFF | TGCGCCAGCAGCTTAACAGGGATGAACACTGAAGCTTTCTTT
TRBJ2-7 | 16 | NA | NA | TRBV9 | CASSVGRKAGSYEQYF | TGTGCCAGCAGCGTCGGACGGAAGGCGGGGTCCTACGAGCAGTACTTC
TRBJ1-5 | 13 | TRBD1 | NA | TRBV6-2/TRBV6-3 | CASSGTGSQPQHF | TGTGCCAGCAGTGGGACAGGGTCTCAGCCCCAGCATTTT
TRBJ2-4 | 12 | NA | NA | TRBV7-3 | CASSQWEAGQYF | TGTGCCAGCAGTCAATGGGAGGCGGGACAGTACTTC
TRBJ1-1 | 16 | NA | once | TRBV10-3 | CAISDSGPLPNTEAFF | TGTGCCATCAGTGACTCCGGGCCACTTCCGAACACTGAAGCTTTCTTT
TRBJ2-1 | 15 | TRBD2 | NA | TRBV5-8 | CASNIGLAVANEQFF | TGTGCCAGCAACATAGGACTAGCGGTGGCGAATGAGCAGTTCTTC
TRBJ2-1 | 15 | TRBD1 | once | TRBV5-4 | CASSSGQGTGNEQFF | TGTGCCAGCAGCTCTGGACAGGGGACGGGCAATGAGCAGTTCTTC
TRBJ1-1 | 14 | NA | NA | TRBV18 | CASSPPPLNTEAFF | TGTGCCAGCTCACCACCGCCTCTGAACACTGAAGCTTTCTTT
TRBJ2-6 | 18 | TRBD1 | NA | TRBV27 | CASSRLDRVISGANVLTF | TGTGCCAGCAGCCGATTGGACAGGGTAATCTCTGGGGCCAACGTCCTGACTTTC
TRBJ1-6 | 16 | NA | NA | TRBV4-3 | CASSQEGGIRPSPLHF | TGCGCCAGCAGCCAAGAAGGGGGAATTCGGCCTTCACCCCTCCACTTT
TRBJ2-1 | 14 | NA | NA | TRBV5-1 | CASSLALRFNEQFF | TGCGCCAGCAGCTTGGCCTTGCGATTCAATGAGCAGTTCTTC
TRBJ2-7 | 14 | NA | medium-sized | TRBV19 | CASSIDSDVYEQYF | TGTGCCAGTAGTATAGACAGTGATGTCTACGAGCAGTACTTC
TRBJ1-1 | 16 | NA | NA | TRBV4-1 | CASSQEVRGFATEAFF | TGCGCCAGCAGCCAAGAGGTCAGGGGTTTTGCCACTGAAGCTTTCTTT
TRBJ2-1 | 16 | TRBD2 | NA | TRBV4-2 | CASSQGWTSGYNEQFF | TGTGCCAGCAGCCAAGGGTGGACTAGCGGATACAATGAGCAGTTCTTC
TRBJ2-4 | 14 | TRBD1 | NA | TRBV6-5 | CASSRTGTGNIQYF | TGTGCCAGCAGTAGGACAGGGACAGGAAACATTCAGTACTTC
TRBJ2-2 | 14 | NA | NA | TRBV2 | CASSFDLGGGELFF | TGTGCCAGCAGCTTTGACTTGGGGGGCGGGGAGCTGTTTTTT
TRBJ2-1 | 14 | NA | once | TRBV7-9 | CASSRDETYNEQFF | TGTGCCAGCAGCCGAGACGAGACTTACAATGAGCAGTTCTTC
TRBJ2-5 | 18 | TRBD2 | NA | TRBV6-2/TRBV6-3 | CASSSPGTSAFFQETQYF | TGTGCCAGCAGTTCACCCGGGACTAGCGCCTTCTTTCAAGAGACCCAGTACTTC
TRBJ2-2 | 15 | TRBD1 | once | TRBV6-5 | CASSPGQGGTGELFF | TGTGCCAGCAGTCCTGGACAGGGCGGCACCGGGGAGCTGTTTTTT
TRBJ1-2 | 12 | NA | NA | TRBV19 | CASSLYNYGYTF | TGTGCCAGTAGTTTATATAACTATGGCTACACCTTC
TRBJ2-5 | 12 | NA | NA | TRBV7-2 | CASSWFPETQYF | TGTGCCAGCAGCTGGTTCCCGGAGACCCAGTACTTC
TRBJ1-5 | 16 | NA | NA | TRBV2 | CASRETGLLYNQPQHF | TGTGCCAGCAGAGAAACGGGACTGTTGTACAATCAGCCCCAGCATTTT
TRBJ1-3 | 16 | NA | NA | TRBV5-4 | CASSPYGQFSGNTIYF | TGTGCCAGCAGCCCATACGGACAGTTCTCTGGAAACACCATATATTTT
TRBJ1-4 | 14 | NA | NA | TRBV5-1 | CASSTGGLNEKLFF | TGCGCCAGCAGCACCGGGGGCTTAAATGAAAAACTGTTTTTT
TRBJ2-3 | 14 | NA | NA | TRBV6-2/TRBV6-3 | CASSYSEMRDTQYF | TGTGCCAGCAGTTACAGCGAGATGAGAGATACGCAGTATTTT
TRBJ1-1 | 14 | NA | NA | TRBV6-1 | CASSDLGVHTEAFF | TGTGCCAGCAGTGACCTGGGGGTACACACTGAAGCTTTCTTT
TRBJ1-2 | 11 | NA | few | TRBV24-1 | CATSAGYGYTF | TGTGCCACCAGCGCTGGGTATGGCTACACCTTC
TRBJ2-2 | 14 | NA | NA | TRBV11-3 | CASSSDGYTGELFF | TGTGCCAGCAGCTCGGACGGGTACACCGGGGAGCTGTTTTTT
TRBJ1-2 | 13 | NA | NA | TRBV19 | CASSTQNGFGYTF | TGTGCCAGTAGTACCCAGAACGGTTTTGGCTACACCTTC
TRBJ1-6 | 15 | TRBD1 | NA | TRBV9 | CASSEGTGYNSPLHF | TGTGCCAGCAGCGAGGGGACAGGTTATAATTCACCCCTCCACTTT
TRBJ2-1 | 12 | NA | NA | TRBV19 | CARARPPHEQFF | TGTGCCAGGGCGAGGCCCCCACATGAGCAGTTCTTC
TRBJ1-5 | 14 | TRBD1 | NA | TRBV2 | CASSIDRAYQPQHF | TGTGCCAGCAGCATCGACAGGGCCTATCAGCCCCAGCATTTT
TRBJ2-2 | 12 | NA | NA | TRBV6-5 | CASSSDPGELFF | TGTGCCAGCAGTTCGGATCCCGGGGAGCTGTTTTTT
TRBJ2-3 | 15 | TRBD1 | NA | TRBV7-9 | CASSLGTGRTDTQYF | TGTGCCAGCAGCTTAGGGACAGGGAGGACAGATACGCAGTATTTT
TRBJ1-5 | 15 | TRBD1 | NA | TRBV19 | CASSIVAGGIQPQHF | TGTGCCAGTAGTATCGTGGCAGGGGGCATTCAGCCCCAGCATTTT
TRBJ1-3 | 13 | NA | few | TRBV11-2 | CASSLQRLNTIYF | TGTGCCAGCAGCTTACAGAGATTAAACACCATATATTTT
TRBJ2-7 | 14 | TRBD1 | NA | TRBV27 | CASRGVRQGFEQYF | TGTGCCAGCAGAGGGGTAAGACAGGGGTTCGAGCAGTACTTC
TRBJ1-3 | 12 | NA | NA | TRBV12-3/TRBV12-4 | CASSLVGNTIYF | TGTGCCAGCAGTTTAGTTGGAAACACCATATATTTT
TRBJ1-1 | 12 | NA | few | TRBV29-1 | CSVERENTEAFF | TGCAGCGTTGAAAGGGAAAACACTGAAGCTTTCTTT
TRBJ1-1 | 15 | NA | NA | TRBV20-1 | CSASRPAGVDTEAFF | TGCAGTGCTAGTAGGCCAGCGGGGGTCGACACTGAAGCTTTCTTT